Listed here are 26 T cell receptor beta chains from one sample, sequenced in a study of blood T cell repertoires in COVID-19 (dated by TCRdb to between 2020 and 2021). Preparation of the library involved the immunoSEQ multiplex PCR assay. Entries here come from immuneACCESS through TCRdb and include only in-frame sequences with V and J called. Some clones fail to appear in such tables; in the studies checked, an unresolved V gene covers under half of the shortfall, and the cause of the remainder is unknown. The sample contains roughly 430,000 clones, nearly 90% of them found a single time. The ten largest clones capture approximately 1.3% of the sample. The sequenced sample was PBMCs or T cells enriched from blood (not recorded which). The source of these receptors is a woman between 18 and 30 years old who had been exposed to COVID-19.

The chain is built from TRBV25-1 and TRBJ1-6; 8 bases match TRBD1. Germline loops: CDR1 MGHDK, CDR2 SYGVNS. CDR3 length equals 14 residues. With V trimmed by 6 bases and J by 8 bases, 6 bases remained unmatched. CDR3 in amino acids: CASRATGVDSPLHF. The CDR3 coding sequence is TGTGCCAGCAGGGCGACAGGGGTGGATTCACCCCTCCACTTT. Looking up the rest from reference TRBV25-1 and TRBJ1-6 gives the full variable domain: EADIYQTPRYLVIGTGKKITLECSQTMGHDKMYWYQQDPGMELHLIHYSYGVNSTEKGDLSSESTVSRIRTEHFPLTLESARPSHTSQYLCASRATGVDSPLHFGNGTRLTVT.

In the case of this clone: A much larger clone sits a single nucleotide away, making a read error possible. This specimen includes other DNA sequences encoding the same CDR3. The chain employs TRBV7-6 and TRBJ2-7; the D gene is possibly TRBD1 (6 bases). This CDR3 spans 12 amino acids. Looked up from germline, CDR1 is SGHVS and CDR2 is FNYEAQ. Between the trimmed V and J ends, which lost 5 bases and 2 bases, there was a span of 7 bases. CDR3 sequence reads: CASSPGAYEQYF. CDR3 nucleotide sequence: TGTGCCAGCAGCCCAGGGGCCTACGAGCAGTACTTC.

This clone has only one observation. This chain links TRBV4-1 with TRBJ2-4, with 12 positions matching TRBD2. CDR3 length: 17 residues. Germline-derived CDR1 and CDR2 are MGHRA and YSYEKL. The V and J ends lost 9 bases and 0 bases, in that order; junction bases with no gene match: 9. CDR3 bases: TGCGCCAGTTCTAGCGGGGGGGCCGTGCAAGCCAAAAACATTCAGTACTTC. It translates to CASSSGGAVQAKNIQYF.

A few counts support this clone. The chain combines TRBV5-8 with TRBJ1-4; unclear D gene. CDR3 size: 14 residues. Germline CDR1 is SGHTS and CDR2 is YDEGEE. V lost 4 bases, J lost 7 bases, and 14 bases lay in between. The CDR3 region has the DNA TGTGCCAGCAGCGCAGGCCTGAGCGGTGAAAAACTGTTTTTT. Translated: CASSAGLSGEKLFF.

The chain links TRBV13 to TRBJ1-2; D is unresolved. Per the germline V gene, CDR1 is PRHDT and CDR2 is FYEKMQ (reference sequence). The CDR3 spans 13 residues. V lost 0 bases and J lost 4, with 6 bases in between. This CDR3 is CASSLGNFYGYTF. The DNA for the CDR3 is TGTGCCAGCAGCTTAGGAAACTTCTATGGCTACACCTTC.

The CDR3 DNA sequence: TGTGCCAGCAGCATGCGACAGGGGAACACTGAAGCTTTCTTT. This translates into CASSMRQGNTEAFF. The chain carries TRBV7-8 and TRBJ1-1, with 7 bases identical to TRBD1. V lost 5 bases, J lost 1 base, and 4 bases stayed unmatched. The germline V gene encodes CDR1 SGHVS and CDR2 FQNEAQ. The CDR3 loop spans 14 amino acids.

Ten or more counts support this clone. The CDR3 coding sequence is TGTGCCAGAAGTGTCGACCGGGCCCCGGGGAGTGAAAAACTGTTTTTT. Translated, it gives CARSVDRAPGSEKLFF. This chain joins TRBV5-3 and TRBJ1-4; D unclear. TRBV5-3 qualifies as an ORF whose function is uncertain. This CDR3 is built from 16 residues. V dropped 5 bases and J dropped 7 bases, with 21 bases sitting between them.

The chain carries TRBV27 and TRBJ1-2; the match to TRBD1 covers 8 bases. There are 15 residues in the CDR3. Losses at the gene ends were 4 bases for V and 4 bases for J; bases not matched to a gene: 8. Germline CDR1 reads MNHEY; CDR2 reads SMNVEV (reference sequence). The CDR3 sequence: CASSYSGGAGYGYTF. The CDR3 DNA is TGTGCCAGCAGTTACTCAGGGGGCGCCGGCTATGGCTACACCTTC.

This chain links TRBV5-1 with TRBJ2-1; unclear D gene. This CDR3 comprises 15 residues. CDR1 and CDR2 (germline): SGHRS, YFSETQ. V was shortened by 0 bases and J by 6 bases, with 13 bases between the two germline ends. Here the CDR3 DNA reads TGCGCCAGCAGCTTGGTAGCAGCCGGCCCCAATGAGCAGTTCTTC. Translating it yields CASSLVAAGPNEQFF.

The gene calls are TRBV29-1 and TRBJ2-1; 13 bases map to TRBD2. Looked up from germline, CDR1 is SQVTM and CDR2 is ANQGSEA. The V segment lost 1 base and the J segment 4 bases; nucleotides outside the gene matches: 10. The CDR3 covers 18 residues. CDR3 bases: TGCAGCGTTGAAGTCCTCAATCTACTAGCGGGGGGGTACAATGAGCAGTTCTTC. Translated: CSVEVLNLLAGGYNEQFF.

The chain is built from TRBV11-2 and TRBJ1-4; D gene ambiguous. Germline lookup yields CDR1 SGHAT and CDR2 FQNNGV. This CDR3 has 15 amino acids. V was cut by 2 bases and J by 7 bases, with 14 bases left in between. CDR3 loop: CASSLHFGVVEKLFF. CDR3 coding DNA: TGTGCCAGCAGCTTACACTTCGGGGTTGTTGAAAAACTGTTTTTT.

V gene TRBV30 combines with J gene TRBJ1-1; unclear D gene. CDR1 and CDR2 (germline): GTSNPN, SVGIG (reference sequence). The CDR3 loop spans 15 amino acids. The ends were cut back, 4 bases at V and 7 bases at J, with 22 bases in the middle. The CDR3 DNA follows: TGTGCCTGGATGAAAGTCGTCCGCCCTGGGAGTGAAGCTTTCTTT. This encodes CAWMKVVRPGSEAFF.

The chain has TRBV18 and TRBJ1-5, with 8 positions matching TRBD1. This CDR3 region has 16 residues. With V trimmed by 5 bases and J by 1 base, 7 bases remained unmatched. Germline CDR1 KGHSH, CDR2 LQKENI. The DNA of the CDR3 is TGTGCCAGCTCAATCGGGGACAGGATGAGCAATCAGCCCCAGCATTTT. Amino acids: CASSIGDRMSNQPQHF.

The chain is built from TRBV7-8 and TRBJ1-2, with 9 nucleotides matching TRBD1. Unmatched junction bases numbered 18, after V lost 1 base and J lost 3 bases. The CDR3 spans 20 residues. The germline V gene has CDR1 SGHVS and CDR2 FQNEAQ. In nucleotides, the CDR3 is TGTGCCAGCAGCTTAGTCGTAGCCCCGGAGTACAGGGGGCTGGACTATGGCTACACCTTC. This gives the protein CASSLVVAPEYRGLDYGYTF.

The rearrangement joins TRBV29-1 to TRBJ2-3, with 7 nucleotides matching TRBD2. The V and J ends lost 3 bases and 4 bases, in that order; junction bases with no gene match: 7. Germline V gene data show CDR1 as SQVTM and CDR2 as ANQGSEA. This CDR3 region has 14 residues. The chain's CDR3 is CSVDGGSLADTQYF. DNA of the CDR3: TGCAGCGTTGACGGGGGGTCGTTAGCAGATACGCAGTATTTT.

The V call is TRBV5-6, the J call TRBJ1-5, with 9 bases fitting TRBD1. The length of the CDR3 is 15 residues. Germline CDR1 is SGHDT and CDR2 is YYEEEE. J lost 9 bases, V lost 2 bases, and 9 bases had no gene match. The CDR3 reads CASSLGPGQGWPQHF. The DNA for the CDR3 is TGTGCCAGCAGCTTAGGGCCAGGACAGGGGTGGCCCCAGCATTTT.

This clone was recorded only once. The V call is TRBV7-2, the J call TRBJ1-3, with D unclear. V lost 1 base and J lost 8, with 6 bases in between. This CDR3 contains 12 residues. Looked up from germline, CDR1 is SGHTA and CDR2 is FQGNSA. The CDR3 bases are TGTGCCAGCAGCTTAGGGCGGCACACCATATATTTT. This gives the protein CASSLGRHTIYF. Combining the CDR3 with reference TRBV7-2 and TRBJ1-3 gives the whole variable domain GAGVSQSPSNKVTEKGKDVELRCDPISGHTALYWYRQSLGQGLEFLIYFQGNSAPDKSGLPSDRFSAERTGGSVSTLTIQRTQQEDSAVYLCASSLGRHTIYFGEGSWLTVV.

This chain connects TRBV10-3 to TRBJ2-7, with TRBD1 matching 7 bases. CDR1 and CDR2 (germline): ENHRY, SYGVKD. The CDR3 loop spans 13 amino acids. V was clipped by 2 bases and J by 7 bases; unmatched bases: 5. The chain's CDR3 is CAISEDRVREQYF. The DNA of the CDR3 is TGTGCCATCAGTGAGGACAGGGTGCGGGAGCAGTACTTC.

CDR3 DNA sequence: TGTGTGGTCGGGGGGGGGAACACTGAAGCTTTCTTT. Amino acid sequence: CVVGGGNTEAFF. V usage is TRBV28 and J usage is TRBJ1-1, with a possible D match to TRBD1 (5 bases). The length of the CDR3 is 12 residues. Per germline, CDR1 MDHEN and CDR2 SYDVKM.

The chain employs TRBV3-1 (or the pseudogene TRBV3-2) and TRBJ2-5; D is perhaps TRBD2 (6 bases). V lost 0 bases to trimming and J lost 6 bases, with 14 bases between them. The germline V gene encodes CDR1 LGHDT and CDR2 YNNKEL (reference sequence). The CDR3 runs to 15 residues. DNA for the CDR3: TGTGCCAGCAGCCAAGACCCGGGGACTCTGAAGACCCAGTACTTC. This encodes CASSQDPGTLKTQYF.

This clone occurred once. V is TRBV2 and J is TRBJ1-5; no reliable D call. CDR3 length equals 15 residues. CDR1 SNHLY and CDR2 FYNNEI come from the germline V gene. V lost 6 bases and J lost 0, with 12 bases in between. CDR3: CASRKGEYSNQPQHF. DNA of the CDR3: TGTGCCAGCAGGAAGGGAGAATATAGCAATCAGCCCCAGCATTTT.

The genes are TRBV29-1 and TRBJ1-2; D possibly corresponds to TRBD1 (6 bases). The CDR3 loop spans 14 amino acids. CDR1 and CDR2 (germline): SQVTM, ANQGSEA. V lost 2 bases to trimming and J lost 1 base, with 11 bases between them. The CDR3 is CSVENRDYNYGYTF. The CDR3 coding sequence is TGCAGCGTTGAAAACAGGGACTATAACTATGGCTACACCTTC.

This chain links TRBV3-1 (or the pseudogene TRBV3-2) with TRBJ2-7; tentative D call: TRBD2 (5 bases). The CDR3 totals 14 residues. The ends were cut back, 4 bases at V and 0 bases at J, with 10 bases in the middle. CDR1 and CDR2 (germline): LGHDT, YNNKEL (reference sequence). This chain's CDR3 is CASSPPGLSYEQYF. CDR3 in DNA: TGTGCCAGCAGCCCCCCAGGACTCTCCTACGAGCAGTACTTC.

The chain joins TRBV18 to TRBJ2-7, with a weak D call TRBD2 (6 bases). V was pared by 5 bases and J by 5 bases, with 22 bases between. The CDR3 has 16 amino acids. The germline V gene encodes CDR1 KGHSH and CDR2 LQKENI. In DNA form, the CDR3 reads TGTGCCAGCTCATCCGGGATGCCGGGAGAGAGCCACGAGCAGTACTTC. Its protein is CASSSGMPGESHEQYF. Full variable domain (remainder filled in from reference TRBV18 and TRBJ2-7): NAGVMQNPRHLVRRRGQEARLRCSPMKGHSHVYWYRQLPEEGLKFMVYLQKENIIDESGMPKERFSAEFPKEGPSILRIQQVVRGDSAAYFCASSSGMPGESHEQYFGPGTRLTVT.

V is TRBV7-8 and J is TRBJ1-5; 7 nucleotides agree with TRBD1. The CDR3 consists of 14 residues. The V gene's germline CDR1 is SGHVS and CDR2 FQNEAQ. After removal of 0 bases from V and 6 bases from J, the junction contained 2 bases not matched to a gene. The CDR3 DNA is TGTGCCAGCAGCTTAGCAGGGGGCGGTCAGCCCCAGCATTTT. As protein: CASSLAGGGQPQHF.

This sequence joins TRBV30 and TRBJ1-4; TRBD1 might be the D (5 bases). The CDR3 totals 14 residues. CDR1 and CDR2 (germline): GTSNPN, SVGIG (reference sequence). Trimming stripped 4 bases from V and 5 bases from J, with 14 bases between. Here the CDR3 reads CAWTEEGKNEKLFF. CDR3 DNA: TGTGCCTGGACCGAGGAGGGGAAGAATGAAAAACTGTTTTTT.